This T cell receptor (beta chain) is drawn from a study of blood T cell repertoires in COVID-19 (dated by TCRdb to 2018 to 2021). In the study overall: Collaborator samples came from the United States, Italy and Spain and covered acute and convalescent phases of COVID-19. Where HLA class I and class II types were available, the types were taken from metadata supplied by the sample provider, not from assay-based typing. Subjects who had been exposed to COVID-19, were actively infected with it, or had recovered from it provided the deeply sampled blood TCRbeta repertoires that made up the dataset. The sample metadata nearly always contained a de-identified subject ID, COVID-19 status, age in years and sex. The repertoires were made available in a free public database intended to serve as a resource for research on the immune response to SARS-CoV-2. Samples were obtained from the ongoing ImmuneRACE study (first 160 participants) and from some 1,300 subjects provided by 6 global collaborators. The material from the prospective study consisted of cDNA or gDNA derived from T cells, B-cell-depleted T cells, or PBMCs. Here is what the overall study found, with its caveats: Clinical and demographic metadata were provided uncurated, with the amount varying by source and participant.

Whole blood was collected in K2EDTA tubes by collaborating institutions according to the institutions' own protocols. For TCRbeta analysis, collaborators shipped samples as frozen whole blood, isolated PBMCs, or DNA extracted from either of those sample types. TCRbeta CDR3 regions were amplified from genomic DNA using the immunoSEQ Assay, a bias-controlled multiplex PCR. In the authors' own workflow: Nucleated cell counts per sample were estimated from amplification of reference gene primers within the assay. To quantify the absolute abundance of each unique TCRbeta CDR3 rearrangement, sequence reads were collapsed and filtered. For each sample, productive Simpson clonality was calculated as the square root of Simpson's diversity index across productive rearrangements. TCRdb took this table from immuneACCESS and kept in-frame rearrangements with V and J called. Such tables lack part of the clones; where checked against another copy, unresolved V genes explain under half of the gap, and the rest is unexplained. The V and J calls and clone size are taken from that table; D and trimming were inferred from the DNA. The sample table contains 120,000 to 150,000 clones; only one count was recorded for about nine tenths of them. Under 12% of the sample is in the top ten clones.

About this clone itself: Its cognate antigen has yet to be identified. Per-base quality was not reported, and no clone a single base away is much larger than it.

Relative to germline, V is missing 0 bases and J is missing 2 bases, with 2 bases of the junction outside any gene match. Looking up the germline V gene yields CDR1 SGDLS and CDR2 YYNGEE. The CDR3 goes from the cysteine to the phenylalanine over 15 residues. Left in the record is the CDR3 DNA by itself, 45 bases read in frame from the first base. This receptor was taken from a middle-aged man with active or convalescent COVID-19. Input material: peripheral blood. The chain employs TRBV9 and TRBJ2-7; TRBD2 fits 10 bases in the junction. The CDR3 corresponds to CASSVGTSGPYEQYF. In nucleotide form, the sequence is TGTGCCAGCAGCGTAGGGACTAGCGGCCCCTACGAGCAGTACTTC.